These T cell receptor beta chains were read from a single sample in a study of tumor-infiltrating lymphocytes in primary liver carcinoma. TCRdb itself ran the multiplex PCR reads through MiXCR, one entry per CDR3 protein. Among some 20,000 distinct CDR3 sequences listed, 65% to 85% were seen once. Sequenced input: liver tumor tissue from sampling region 4. The receptors originated from a woman aged 25 to 39 with primary liver carcinoma and hepatitis B virus infection. CDR3s include the opening cysteine and the closing phenylalanine or tryptophan. Fields, in order: J gene, V gene, CDR3 protein.

j_call: TRBJ2-1; v_call: TRBV12-3/TRBV12-4; cdr3_aa: CASSLSETSGLEQFF
j_call: TRBJ2-7; v_call: TRBV11-1; cdr3_aa: CASTLGYLREQCF
j_call: TRBJ1-4; v_call: TRBV4-2; cdr3_aa: CASNQDREKLFF
j_call: TRBJ2-6; v_call: TRBV5-8; cdr3_aa: CASTKTGISGANVLTF
j_call: TRBJ2-1; v_call: TRBV29-1; cdr3_aa: CSVEDWRNEHLF
j_call: TRBJ1-1; v_call: TRBV11-3; cdr3_aa: CAGNSRLNIEAFF
j_call: TRBJ2-3; v_call: TRBV5-4; cdr3_aa: CASSVDGHPPHTDTQCF
j_call: TRBJ2-7; v_call: TRBV4-3; cdr3_aa: CASSRAVTGGHISYEHYF
j_call: TRBJ2-7; v_call: TRBV4-3; cdr3_aa: CASQEFSRTGDYEQYF
j_call: TRBJ2-2; v_call: TRBV11-2; cdr3_aa: CASSPDPQFNTVELFF
j_call: TRBJ2-7; v_call: TRBV28; cdr3_aa: CACSLHSQGFYEQYF
j_call: TRBJ2-3; v_call: TRBV11-2; cdr3_aa: CASSPREMSSADTQYF
j_call: TRBJ2-5; v_call: TRBV5-4; cdr3_aa: CTSSSPGGQGETQYF
j_call: TRBJ2-1; v_call: TRBV10-3; cdr3_aa: CAFNPTATRDEQSF
j_call: TRBJ1-6; v_call: TRBV11-2; cdr3_aa: CASSLQGANSLLHF
j_call: TRBJ2-5; v_call: TRBV11-2; cdr3_aa: CASSLDRETQYF
j_call: TRBJ2-6; v_call: TRBV6-5; cdr3_aa: CASKTYRGRVSRANALTF
j_call: TRBJ2-7; v_call: TRBV11-2; cdr3_aa: CAISSPGPGTYEHYF
j_call: TRBJ2-7; v_call: TRBV11-2; cdr3_aa: CASSSYPGPFYEQYF
j_call: TRBJ2-5; v_call: TRBV30; cdr3_aa: CAWMVLGAALGTHYF
j_call: TRBJ1-1; v_call: TRBV11-1; cdr3_aa: CASFGQGYTEAFF
j_call: TRBJ2-2; v_call: TRBV7-8; cdr3_aa: CASSSFRLAGDDIGELLF
j_call: TRBJ2-4; v_call: TRBV28; cdr3_aa: CASSFDKNIQYF
j_call: TRBJ1-6; v_call: TRBV5-6; cdr3_aa: CASNLVALGSPLHF
j_call: TRBJ1-3; v_call: TRBV6-2/TRBV6-3; cdr3_aa: CASAPPGSGNAIYF
j_call: TRBJ2-1; v_call: TRBV4-1; cdr3_aa: CASSQDPGQGKNERFF
j_call: TRBJ2-3; v_call: TRBV11-2; cdr3_aa: CASSLGRQGFFKDTQYF
j_call: TRBJ2-1; v_call: TRBV12-3/TRBV12-4; cdr3_aa: CATSPSGTSGLEQFF
j_call: TRBJ2-2; v_call: TRBV6-5; cdr3_aa: CAGMWTNARGTGELFF
j_call: TRBJ2-3; v_call: TRBV7-8; cdr3_aa: CASNLGTGGPGDTQYF
j_call: TRBJ2-3; v_call: TRBV12-3/TRBV12-4; cdr3_aa: CASSYQYIDMQYF
j_call: TRBJ1-2; v_call: TRBV29-1; cdr3_aa: CNVVPWDGGYTF
j_call: TRBJ1-5; v_call: TRBV7-8; cdr3_aa: CVSRLSQGTQPQHF
j_call: TRBJ2-5; v_call: TRBV7-3; cdr3_aa: CANSSTNGSKETQYF
j_call: TRBJ1-2; v_call: TRBV6-1; cdr3_aa: CGSSEWFLVLRSNYGYTF
j_call: TRBJ2-4; v_call: TRBV11-2; cdr3_aa: CDSSHAGTFTGISGRHNIQYF
j_call: TRBJ2-2; v_call: TRBV11-2; cdr3_aa: CASSSDPQLYTGELFF
j_call: TRBJ2-6; v_call: TRBV7-8; cdr3_aa: CTSSSLGLGFSGANVLTF
j_call: TRBJ2-7; v_call: TRBV4-3; cdr3_aa: CASSQDRWTVKEQYF
j_call: TRBJ1-5; v_call: TRBV6-2/TRBV6-3; cdr3_aa: CGSSYLYNQPQHF
j_call: TRBJ2-3; v_call: TRBV7-8; cdr3_aa: CASSLWQLAGLRDTQYF
j_call: TRBJ2-7; v_call: TRBV11-1; cdr3_aa: CTSSLGCLREQYF
j_call: TRBJ1-5; v_call: TRBV4-1; cdr3_aa: CASESRTDIQPQHF
j_call: .; v_call: TRBV12-3/TRBV12-4; cdr3_aa: CASSLAGGSIQFF
j_call: TRBJ2-1; v_call: TRBV5-1; cdr3_aa: CASSLDFKASYNEQFF
j_call: TRBJ2-2; v_call: TRBV29-1; cdr3_aa: CSVQVAKTGELFF
j_call: TRBJ2-1; v_call: TRBV29-1; cdr3_aa: CSPATGVSSNEQLF
j_call: TRBJ2-1; v_call: TRBV10-3; cdr3_aa: CAICPTATRGEQFF
j_call: TRBJ2-3; v_call: TRBV4-3; cdr3_aa: CANGQGSAGARHTQYF
j_call: TRBJ1-1; v_call: TRBV11-2; cdr3_aa: CASSKRATGNTEAFF
j_call: TRBJ2-3; v_call: TRBV11-2; cdr3_aa: CASSLEASGTDTQYF
j_call: TRBJ2-3; v_call: TRBV7-9; cdr3_aa: CASSLYGTTRTDTQYF
j_call: TRBJ2-7; v_call: TRBV11-3; cdr3_aa: CASSRRDSNYSYEQYF
j_call: TRBJ1-2; v_call: TRBV5-4; cdr3_aa: CASSQGQGCYGYTF